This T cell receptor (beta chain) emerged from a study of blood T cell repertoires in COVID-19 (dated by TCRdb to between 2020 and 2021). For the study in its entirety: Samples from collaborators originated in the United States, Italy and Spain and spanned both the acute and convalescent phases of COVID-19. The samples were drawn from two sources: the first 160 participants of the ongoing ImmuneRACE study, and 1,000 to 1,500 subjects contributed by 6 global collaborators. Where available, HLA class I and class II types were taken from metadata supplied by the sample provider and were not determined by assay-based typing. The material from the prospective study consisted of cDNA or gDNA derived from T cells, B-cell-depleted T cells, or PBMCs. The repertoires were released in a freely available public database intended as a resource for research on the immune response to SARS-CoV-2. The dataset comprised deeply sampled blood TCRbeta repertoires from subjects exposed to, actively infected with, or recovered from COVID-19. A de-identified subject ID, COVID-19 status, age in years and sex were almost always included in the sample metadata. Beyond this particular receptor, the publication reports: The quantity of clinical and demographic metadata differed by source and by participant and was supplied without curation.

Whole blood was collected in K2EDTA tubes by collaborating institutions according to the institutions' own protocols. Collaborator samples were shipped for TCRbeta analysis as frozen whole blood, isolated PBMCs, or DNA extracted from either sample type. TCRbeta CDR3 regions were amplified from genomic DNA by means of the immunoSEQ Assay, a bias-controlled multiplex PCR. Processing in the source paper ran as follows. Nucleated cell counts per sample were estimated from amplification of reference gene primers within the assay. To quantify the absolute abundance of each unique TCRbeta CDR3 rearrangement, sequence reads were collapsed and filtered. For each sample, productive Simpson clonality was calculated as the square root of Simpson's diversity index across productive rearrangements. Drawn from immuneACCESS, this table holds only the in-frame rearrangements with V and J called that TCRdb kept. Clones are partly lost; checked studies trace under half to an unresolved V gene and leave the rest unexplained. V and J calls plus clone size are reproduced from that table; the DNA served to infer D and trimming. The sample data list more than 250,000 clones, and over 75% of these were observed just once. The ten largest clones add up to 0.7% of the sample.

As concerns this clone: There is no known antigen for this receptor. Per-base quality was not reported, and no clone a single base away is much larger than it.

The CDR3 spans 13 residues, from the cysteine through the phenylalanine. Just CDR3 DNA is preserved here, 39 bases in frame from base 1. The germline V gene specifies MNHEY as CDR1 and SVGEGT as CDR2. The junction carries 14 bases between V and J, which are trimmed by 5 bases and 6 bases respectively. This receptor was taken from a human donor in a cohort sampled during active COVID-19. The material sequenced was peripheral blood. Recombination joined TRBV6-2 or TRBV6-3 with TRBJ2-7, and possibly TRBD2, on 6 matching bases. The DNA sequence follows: TGTGCCAGCAGTCGGCTCCAGGGAGGCGAGCAGTACTTC. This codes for CASSRLQGGEQYF.